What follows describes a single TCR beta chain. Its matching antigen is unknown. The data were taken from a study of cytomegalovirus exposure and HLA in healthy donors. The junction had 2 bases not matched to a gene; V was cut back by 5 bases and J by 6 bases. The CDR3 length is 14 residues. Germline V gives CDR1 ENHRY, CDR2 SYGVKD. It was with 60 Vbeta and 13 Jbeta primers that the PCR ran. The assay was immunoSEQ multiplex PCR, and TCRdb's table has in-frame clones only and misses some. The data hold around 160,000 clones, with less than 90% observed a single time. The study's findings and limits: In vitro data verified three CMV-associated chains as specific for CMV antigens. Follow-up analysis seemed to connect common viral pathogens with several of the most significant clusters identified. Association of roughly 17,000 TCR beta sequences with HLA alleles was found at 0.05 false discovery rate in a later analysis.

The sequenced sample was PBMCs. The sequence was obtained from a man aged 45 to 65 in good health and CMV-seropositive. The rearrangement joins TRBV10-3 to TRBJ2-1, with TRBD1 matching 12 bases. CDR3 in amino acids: CAISRDRGLNEQFF. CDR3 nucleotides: TGTGCCATCAGTCGGGACAGGGGGCTCAATGAGCAGTTCTTC.